Detailed here is one TCR beta chain. Participants' own reports of clinical history determined their cohort assignment. All recovered Cohort 3 donors got two negative PCRs, got clearance, or saw symptom resolution. CDR1 and CDR2 (germline): LNHDA, SQIVND (reference sequence). The CDR3 has 16 residues. V lost 6 bases, J lost 8 bases, and 16 bases stayed unmatched. The sample comes from a study of blood T cell repertoires in COVID-19. The overall study: The analysed material was cDNA or gDNA that came from T cells, B-cell-depleted T cells, or PBMCs.

In the original workflow: For nucleated cells, counts were estimated from reference gene primer amplification. Sequencing used immunoSEQ multiplex PCR; TCRdb keeps in-frame clones, though not all of them. V and J calls and clone size come straight from that table; D and trimming were deduced from the DNA. The sample consists of 400,000 or so clones, 85% to 90% of them appearing once. This receptor was obtained from a man between 25 and 39 years old who had recovered from COVID-19. The chain combines TRBV19 with TRBJ1-2, with TRBD1 identical over 9 bases. Material for sequencing was PBMCs or T cells enriched from blood (not recorded which). CDR3 coding DNA: TGTGCCAGTAGCCCATCCTTCGGGACAGGGTACGAAGGCTACACCTTC. As protein: CASSPSFGTGYEGYTF.